Below, one T cell receptor (beta chain) is given with its context. This clonotype was seen at least ten times. The antigen it recognizes is unknown. Per-base quality was not reported, and no clone a single base away is much larger than it. Sequencing was performed on an Illumina HiSeq 1500. The raw public data were reprocessed by TCRdb itself: fastp quality trimming at Q25, MiXCR clonotype calling, in-frame beta chains only. Each entry merges the rows of one CDR3 protein and shows their most common DNA and genes. Counted in this sample were a few hundred thousand distinct CDR3 sequences; just under 35% of them appeared once. The ten largest account for about 14% of the sample. This sample was taken from a study of T cell repertoires in cytomegalovirus infection (dated by TCRdb to the late 2010s). With regard to the full study: Alongside well-studied HLA-B-restricted epitopes, the peptide stimulations were aimed at recently identified HLA-C-restricted CMV epitopes, whose presentation resists viral immunomodulation. Donor HLA type was relevant to the analysis, as public TCR beta signatures indicated carriage of CMV infection together with the matching HLA type. Points the paper makes about the study in general: In both this cohort and an independent roughly 330-donor cohort, the cumulative frequency of public TCR beta family members distinguished carriers of CMV infection plus the relevant HLA type. In the ex vivo response, HLA-C-restricted CMV-specific TCR beta clonotypes were dominant, and in two of eight donors the single most frequent clonotype came from this HLA-C-restricted group.

CDR1 and CDR2, looked up from the germline V gene, are SGHVS and FQNEAQ. Counted from cysteine to phenylalanine, this CDR3 has 17 amino acids. The retained sequence is limited to the CDR3, 51 bases, with the frame set at the first base. Compared with germline, V lacks 5 bases and J lacks 6 bases; bases without a gene match: 16. The sample's treatment or condition label, decoded: in vitro stimulation with specific CMV peptide epitopes to enrich CMV-specific T cells. The sequence was obtained from a human donor in good health (CMV status not recorded). Some clones in this sample may be carry-over from other donors' samples. Sequenced here: cultured PBMCs, sampled from culture after CMV antigen stimulation. Recombination joined TRBV7-8 with TRBJ2-3; TRBD2 lines up with 8 middle nucleotides. The DNA reads TGTGCCAGCAGCCCCTTAAGGGCTAGCGGGCTTGGGGATACGCAGTATTTT. Translated, it gives CASSPLRASGLGDTQYF.